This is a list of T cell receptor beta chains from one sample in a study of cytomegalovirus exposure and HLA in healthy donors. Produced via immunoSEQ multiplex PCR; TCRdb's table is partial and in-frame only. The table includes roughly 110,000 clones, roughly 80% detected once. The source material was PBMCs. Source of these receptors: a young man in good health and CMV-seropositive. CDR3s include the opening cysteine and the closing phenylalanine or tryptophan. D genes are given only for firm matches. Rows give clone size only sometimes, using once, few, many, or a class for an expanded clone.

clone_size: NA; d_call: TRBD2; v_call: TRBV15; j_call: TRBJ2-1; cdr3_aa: CATSRLAGSSYNGQFF; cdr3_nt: TGTGCCACCAGCAGATTAGCGGGGAGCTCCTACAATGGGCAGTTCTTC
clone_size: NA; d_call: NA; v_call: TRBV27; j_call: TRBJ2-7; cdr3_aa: CASRSVQFSYEQYF; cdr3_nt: TGTGCCAGCAGGTCCGTGCAGTTCTCCTACGAGCAGTACTTC
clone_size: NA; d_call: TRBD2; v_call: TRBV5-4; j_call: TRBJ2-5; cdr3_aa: CASSLGSGADYGTQYF; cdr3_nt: TGTGCCAGCAGCTTGGGTAGCGGGGCGGATTATGGGACCCAGTACTTC
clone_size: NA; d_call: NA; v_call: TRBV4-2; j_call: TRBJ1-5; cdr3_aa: CASGGGQPQHF; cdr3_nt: TGTGCCAGCGGGGGGGGTCAGCCCCAGCATTTT
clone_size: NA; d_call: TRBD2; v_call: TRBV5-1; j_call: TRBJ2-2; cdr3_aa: CASSLDGTSGIFTGELFF; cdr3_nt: TGCGCCAGCAGCTTGGACGGGACTAGCGGGATTTTCACCGGGGAGCTGTTTTTT
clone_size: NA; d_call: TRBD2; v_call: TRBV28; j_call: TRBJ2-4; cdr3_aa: CASSLVSEGRANIQYF; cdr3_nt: TGTGCCAGCAGTTTAGTTAGTGAGGGGAGGGCAAACATTCAGTACTTC
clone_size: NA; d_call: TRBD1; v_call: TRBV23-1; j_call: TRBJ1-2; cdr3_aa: CASSQWRGQANYGYTF; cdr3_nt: TGCGCCAGCAGTCAATGGCGGGGACAGGCCAACTATGGCTACACCTTC
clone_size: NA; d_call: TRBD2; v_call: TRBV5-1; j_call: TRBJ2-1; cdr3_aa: CASSEGLAEYNEQFF; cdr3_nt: TGCGCCAGCAGCGAGGGACTAGCGGAGTACAATGAGCAGTTCTTC
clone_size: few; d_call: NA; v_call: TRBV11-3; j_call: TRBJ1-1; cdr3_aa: CASSSWTANTEAFF; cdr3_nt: TGTGCCAGCAGCTCGTGGACAGCGAACACTGAAGCTTTCTTT
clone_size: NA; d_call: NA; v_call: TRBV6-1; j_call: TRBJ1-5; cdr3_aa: CASRTRTPSQPQHF; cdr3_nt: TGTGCCAGCAGGACCAGGACCCCTAGCCAGCCCCAGCATTTT
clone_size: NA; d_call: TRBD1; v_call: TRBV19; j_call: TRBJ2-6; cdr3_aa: CASSMGQGKASGANVLTF; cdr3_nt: TGTGCCAGTAGTATGGGACAGGGTAAAGCCTCTGGGGCCAACGTCCTGACTTTC
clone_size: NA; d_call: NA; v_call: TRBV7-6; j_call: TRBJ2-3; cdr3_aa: CASSLRAGLSTDTQYF; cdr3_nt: TGTGCCAGCAGCCTACGAGCGGGTCTCAGCACAGATACGCAGTATTTT
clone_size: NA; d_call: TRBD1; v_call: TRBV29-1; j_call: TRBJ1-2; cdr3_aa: CSVELGTGAPYGYTF; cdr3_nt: TGCAGCGTTGAGTTGGGGACAGGGGCGCCCTATGGCTACACCTTC
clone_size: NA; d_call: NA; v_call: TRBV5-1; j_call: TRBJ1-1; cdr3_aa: CASSLGQVNTEAFF; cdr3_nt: TGCGCCAGCAGCTTGGGCCAGGTGAACACTGAAGCTTTCTTT
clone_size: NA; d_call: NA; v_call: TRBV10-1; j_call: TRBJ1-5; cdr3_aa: CASSATGNQPQHF; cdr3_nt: TGCGCCAGCAGTGCGACGGGGAATCAGCCCCAGCATTTT
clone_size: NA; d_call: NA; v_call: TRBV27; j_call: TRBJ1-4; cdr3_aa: CASSLGATNEKLFF; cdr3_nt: TGTGCCAGCAGTTTGGGCGCAACTAATGAAAAACTGTTTTTT
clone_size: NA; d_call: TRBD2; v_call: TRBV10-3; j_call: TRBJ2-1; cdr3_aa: CAISAITGTSGNNEQFF; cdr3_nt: TGTGCCATCAGTGCCATTACCGGGACTAGCGGGAACAATGAGCAGTTCTTC